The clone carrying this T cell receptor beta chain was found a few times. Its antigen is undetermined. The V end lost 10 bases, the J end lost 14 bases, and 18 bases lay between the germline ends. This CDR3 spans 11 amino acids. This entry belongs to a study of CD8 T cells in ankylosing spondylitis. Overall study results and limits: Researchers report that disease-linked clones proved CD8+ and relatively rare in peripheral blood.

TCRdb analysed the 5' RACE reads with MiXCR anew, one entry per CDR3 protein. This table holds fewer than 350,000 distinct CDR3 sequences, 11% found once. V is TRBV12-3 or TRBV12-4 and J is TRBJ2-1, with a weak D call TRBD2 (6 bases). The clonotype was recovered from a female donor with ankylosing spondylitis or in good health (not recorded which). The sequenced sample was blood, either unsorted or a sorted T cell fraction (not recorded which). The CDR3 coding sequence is TGTGCCACGTCCTTGCGGGACCAGAAGTTCTTC. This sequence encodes CATSLRDQKFF.